This TCR beta chain was captured in a study of vaccination and CD4 T cells after COVID-19. Study-wide context: Vaccination of participants consisted of two doses of either BNT162b2 or mRNA-1273 vaccine. Stimulation of cells relied on overlapping spike peptides derived from SARS-CoV-2, HCoV-NL63, HCoV-OC43 and HCoV-229E.

Cultured CD4+ T cell DNA underwent sequencing with the Oncomine TCR Beta short-read assay. TCRdb fed the PCR reads into MiXCR, producing one record per CDR3 protein. The top ten hold under 55% of the sample, which has thousands of distinct CDR3 sequences, less than 25% seen once. Turning to this clonotype: Its antigen is undetermined.

Study-wide points: In convalescent patients, 304 of 307 vaccine-specific clones were mono-reactive for SARS-CoV-2 spike.

Treatment described: approximately nine-day PBMC culture with coronavirus spike peptide pools or control peptides (ViraFEST assay). In this cohort, PCR tests turned positive between March and December 2020, predating US Alpha, Beta and Delta variants. Germline CDR1 and CDR2: GTSNPN and SVGIG (reference sequence). Trimming took 3 bases from V and 4 from J, leaving 16 bases between them. The CDR3 has 15 residues. The sequence came from a human donor who had recovered from COVID-19. V gene TRBV30 combines with J gene TRBJ2-4; TRBD1 might be the D (8 bases). The source material was CD4+ T cells from blood, cultured in vitro. The CDR3, as DNA: TGTGCCTGGAGACTACCACAGGGGGGGAAAAACATTCAGTACTTC. Translating it yields CAWRLPQGGKNIQYF.